This T cell receptor beta chain originates from a study of T cell repertoires in cytomegalovirus infection. About the study: Public TCR beta signatures were indicative of both CMV infection and a matching HLA type.

This clonotype came up many times. Its antigen is unknown. TCRdb reanalysed the reads using MiXCR and keeps one entry per CDR3 protein. This sample yields more than 400,000 distinct CDR3 sequences, of which more than 25% are seen a single time; around 13% belongs to the top ten. Findings and caveats of the study: In two of eight donors, the top clonotype was HLA-C-restricted CMV-specific. CMV carriers with the relevant HLA were identified by cumulative public TCR beta family frequency.

V lost 8 bases, J lost 1 base, and 8 bases stayed unmatched. Germline CDR1 and CDR2: ENHRY and SYGVKD. The length of the CDR3 is 16 residues. V usage is TRBV10-3 and J usage is TRBJ2-2, with 9 nucleotides matching TRBD2. The source of this sequence is a human donor in good health (CMV status not recorded). Some clones in this sample may be carry-over from other donors' samples. The sequencing input was PBMCs. The CDR3 DNA reads as TGTGCCATCCCTGGGGAGACTAGCGGGAACACCGGGGAGCTGTTTTTT. Translating gives CAIPGETSGNTGELFF.